The source of this TCR beta chain is a study of identical twins (dated by TCRdb to 2016 to 2017). Concerning the study at large: To test whether fetal clonotypes persist, the study used deep sequencing on TCR alpha and beta repertoires from monozygotic twins, unrelated adults of various ages, and cord blood. Replicate twin experiments were performed at different times using different library preparation protocols to rule out contamination.

Concerning this clonotype: The clone's antigen remains unknown. No base quality information exists; no much larger clone differs at one position.

What the study reported, not specific to this receptor: Out-of-frame TCR alpha sequences shared between twins showed an excess of low generation-probability sequences compared with coincidental sharing between unrelated individuals. In monozygotic twins, out-of-frame TCR alpha sharing was systematically underestimated by recombination models, although the models agreed with sharing between unrelated individuals. Fewer insertions were carried by abundant cord blood beta clonotypes; a weaker similar trend was observed in young adult naive repertoires, while no such trend was observed in memory repertoires. Because the same donors could not be followed over many years, conclusions were based on cross-sectional statistical analysis. Invariant T cells such as MAIT and iNKT could partly confound zero-insertion analyses, although diverse VJ usage argued against such confounding for most clonotypes. A weaker excess of twin sharing was found in beta out-of-frame sequences because the signal-to-noise ratio was lowered by fewer shared sequences.

The method was 5' RACE. Sequencing was carried out with an Illumina HiSeq 2000. A universal primer binding site was added through template switching, and the final cDNA carried a unique molecular identifier so that TCR cDNA molecules could be counted accurately. Specific primers in the conserved constant-segment region were used to synthesize first-strand cDNA for TCR alpha and beta chains. To control for contamination, every cDNA library carried two barcodes: a SMART-Mk sample barcode plus Illumina barcodes. TruSeq adapter sequences along with Illumina sample barcodes were introduced in two successive PCR steps. The Illumina HiSeq platform was used with custom primers to sequence TCR alpha and beta cDNA libraries. Turning to the authors' computational methods: MiGEC processed the raw reads to extract unique molecular identifiers, while MiXCR was used to determine the CDR3 positions. For each individual, recombination models were inferred using an EM algorithm with the repgenHMM and IGoR tools. The analysis of shared clonotypes was done with the tcR package in R, with sharing normalized by the product of cloneset sizes. To study raw recombination without the effects of thymic and clonal selection, out-of-frame nonproductive sequences were analyzed. The raw public reads went through TCRdb reprocessing: fastp at Q25, MiXCR clone calling, in-frame beta chains kept. One record per CDR3 amino acid sequence lists the most common genes and DNA. The V and J calls were not made by the authors but by TCRdb's processing. For this sample there are about 900,000 distinct CDR3 sequences; over 9% appear just once. Clones ranked in the top ten supply 1.5% to 2% of the sample.

Every donor was a healthy Caucasian. The twin cohort consisted of three pairs of female monozygotic twins, all aged roughly 18 to 29 years. The RNA used for TCR libraries was isolated from peripheral blood mononuclear cells. Trimming accounts for 4 bases at V and 6 bases at J, while the number of junction bases matched to no gene is 4. Its CDR3 holds 12 amino acids, cysteine through valine. The only DNA kept is the CDR3, 36 bases in frame from the first base. The CDR1 and CDR2 encoded by the germline V gene are SGHRS and YFSETQ. This sample also belongs to another study, concerning yellow fever vaccine responses in identical twins. Reported in the second study: The T cell response to vaccination in identical twins was reported by the authors to appear partly convergent and partly personalized. The study precisely tracked vaccine-responding T cell clones in identical twins.

This TCR was recovered from a woman under 30 in good health. The V and J genes are TRBV5-1 and TRBJ2-7; TRBD1 agrees with 7 junctional bases. Sequencing was carried out using PBMCs. The CDR3 here reads CASSASGGEQYV. The DNA reads TGCGCCAGCAGCGCCTCAGGGGGCGAGCAGTACGTC.